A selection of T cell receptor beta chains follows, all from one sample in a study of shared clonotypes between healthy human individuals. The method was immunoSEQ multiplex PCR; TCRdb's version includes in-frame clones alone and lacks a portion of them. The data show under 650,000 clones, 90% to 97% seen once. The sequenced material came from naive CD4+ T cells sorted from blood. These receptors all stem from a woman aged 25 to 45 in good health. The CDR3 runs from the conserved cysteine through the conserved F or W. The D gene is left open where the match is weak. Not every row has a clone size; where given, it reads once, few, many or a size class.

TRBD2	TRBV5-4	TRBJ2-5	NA	CASSRGLAGIQETQYF	TGTGCCAGCAGCCGCGGGCTAGCGGGGATCCAAGAGACCCAGTACTTC
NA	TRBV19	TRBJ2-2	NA	CASSILGLGELFF	TGTGCCAGTAGTATACTGGGACTCGGGGAGCTGTTTTTT
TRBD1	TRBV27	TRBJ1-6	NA	CASSLTGLGSPLHF	TGTGCCAGCAGTTTGACAGGGCTTGGCTCACCCCTCCACTTT
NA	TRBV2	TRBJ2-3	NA	CASSEVSGKLSTDTQYF	TGTGCCAGCAGTGAAGTTAGCGGAAAGCTTAGCACAGATACGCAGTATTTT
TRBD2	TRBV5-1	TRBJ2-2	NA	CASSQLAGGNTGELFF	TGCGCCAGCAGCCAATTAGCGGGAGGGAACACCGGGGAGCTGTTTTTT
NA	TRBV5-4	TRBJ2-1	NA	CASKTAMGNEQFF	TGTGCCAGCAAAACAGCTATGGGGAATGAGCAGTTCTTC
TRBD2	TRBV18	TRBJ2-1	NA	CASSQGLTSAVYNEQFF	TGTGCCAGCTCACAGGGCCTGACTAGCGCGGTTTACAATGAGCAGTTCTTC
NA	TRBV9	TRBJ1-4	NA	CASNETGLPNEKLFF	TGTGCCAGCAACGAGACGGGACTGCCAAATGAAAAACTGTTTTTT
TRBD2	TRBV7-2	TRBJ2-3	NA	CASSLGLAGAGADTQYF	TGTGCCAGCAGCTTAGGGCTAGCGGGAGCAGGGGCAGATACGCAGTATTTT
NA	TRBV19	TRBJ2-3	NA	CASRGLQVTDTQYF	TGTGCCAGCCGGGGACTCCAGGTCACAGATACGCAGTATTTT
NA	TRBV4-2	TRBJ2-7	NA	CASSQGDGSVNPYEQYF	TGTGCCAGCAGCCAAGGAGACGGGTCGGTTAACCCCTACGAGCAGTACTTC
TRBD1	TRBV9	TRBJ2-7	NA	CASSGGTATYEQYF	TGTGCCAGCAGCGGAGGGACAGCTACCTACGAGCAGTACTTC
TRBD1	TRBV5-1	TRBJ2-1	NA	CASTDRGSYNEQFF	TGCGCCAGCACGGACAGGGGCTCCTACAATGAGCAGTTCTTC
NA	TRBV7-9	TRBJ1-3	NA	CASSSTISGNTIYF	TGTGCCAGCAGCTCCACGATCTCTGGAAACACCATATATTTT
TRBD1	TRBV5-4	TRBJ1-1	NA	CASSEGQPSTEAFF	TGTGCCAGCAGCGAGGGACAGCCGTCCACTGAAGCTTTCTTT
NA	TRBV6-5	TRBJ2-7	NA	CASKDPEDYEQYF	TGTGCCAGCAAAGACCCAGAGGACTACGAGCAGTACTTC
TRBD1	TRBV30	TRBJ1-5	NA	CAWSPQGNQPQHF	TGTGCCTGGAGTCCACAGGGGAATCAGCCCCAGCATTTT
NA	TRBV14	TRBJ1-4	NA	CASSQDWVPNEKLFF	TGTGCCAGCAGCCAAGATTGGGTTCCTAATGAAAAACTGTTTTTT
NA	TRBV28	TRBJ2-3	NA	CASTWTLTDTQYF	TGTGCCAGCACCTGGACACTCACAGATACGCAGTATTTT
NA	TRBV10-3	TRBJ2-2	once	CAISGGSNTGELFF	TGTGCCATCAGTGGAGGGAGCAACACCGGGGAGCTGTTTTTT
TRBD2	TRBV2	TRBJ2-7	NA	CASSELAGDYEQYF	TGTGCCAGCAGTGAACTAGCGGGAGACTACGAGCAGTACTTC
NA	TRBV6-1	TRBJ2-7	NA	CASSPPGGTFYEQYF	TGTGCCAGCAGTCCGCCCGGCGGGACGTTCTACGAGCAGTACTTC
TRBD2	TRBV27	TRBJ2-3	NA	CASGLAGVTDTQYF	TGTGCCAGCGGACTAGCGGGAGTAACAGATACGCAGTATTTT
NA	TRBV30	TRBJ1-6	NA	CAWRGQSYSPLHF	TGTGCCTGGAGGGGTCAGAGCTATTCACCCCTCCACTTT
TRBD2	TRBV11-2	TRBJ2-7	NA	CASSSVGGTRRNEQYF	TGTGCCAGCAGCTCGGTCGGGGGGACTAGGCGGAACGAGCAGTACTTC
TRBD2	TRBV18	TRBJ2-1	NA	CASSPSGSFDNEQFF	TGTGCCAGCTCACCTAGCGGGAGCTTCGACAATGAGCAGTTCTTC
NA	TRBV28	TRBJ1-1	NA	CASSRRQGTEAFF	TGTGCCAGCAGTCGTCGTCAGGGGACTGAAGCTTTCTTT
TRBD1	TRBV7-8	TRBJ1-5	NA	CASSSRRTGLSSNQPQHF	TGTGCCAGCAGCTCAAGACGGACAGGGCTTAGTAGCAATCAGCCCCAGCATTTT
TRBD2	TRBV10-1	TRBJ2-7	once	CASSLAGGGDEQYF	TGCGCCAGCAGTTTAGCGGGAGGTGGCGACGAGCAGTACTTC
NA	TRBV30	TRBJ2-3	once	CAWSGGGDTQYF	TGTGCCTGGAGTGGGGGAGGAGATACGCAGTATTTT
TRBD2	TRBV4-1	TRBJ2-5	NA	CASSQGGLAGYQETQYF	TGCGCCAGCAGCCAAGGGGGACTAGCGGGTTACCAAGAGACCCAGTACTTC
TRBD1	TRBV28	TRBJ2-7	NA	CASSFFGSGDRDIYEQYF	TGTGCCAGCAGTTTTTTTGGTTCGGGGGACAGGGATATCTACGAGCAGTACTTC
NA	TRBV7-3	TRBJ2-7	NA	CASSSQNGDEQYF	TGTGCCAGCAGCTCGCAGAATGGGGACGAGCAGTACTTC
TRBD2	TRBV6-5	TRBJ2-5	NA	CASGTSGSGETQYF	TGTGCCAGCGGGACTAGCGGGAGTGGGGAGACCCAGTACTTC
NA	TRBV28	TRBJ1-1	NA	CASSLGGRRGEAFF	TGTGCCAGCAGTTTAGGGGGGAGGCGTGGTGAAGCTTTCTTT
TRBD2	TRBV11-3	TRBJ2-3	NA	CASSLLPGGTQYF	TGTGCCAGCAGCTTGCTCCCGGGGGGTACGCAGTATTTT
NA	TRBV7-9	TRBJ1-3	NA	CACGSGIPSGNTIYF	TGTGCCTGTGGGTCGGGGATACCTTCTGGAAACACCATATATTTT
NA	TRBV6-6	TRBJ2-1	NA	CASSSGYEQFF	TGTGCCAGCAGCTCGGGTTATGAGCAGTTCTTC
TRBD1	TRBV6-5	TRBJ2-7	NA	CASGLDRGYYEQYF	TGTGCCAGCGGTCTGGACAGGGGATATTACGAGCAGTACTTC
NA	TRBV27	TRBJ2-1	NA	CASSSGQGGKLVGQFF	TGTGCCAGCAGTTCCGGACAGGGAGGGAAACTTGTTGGGCAGTTCTTC